This T cell receptor (beta chain) was observed in a study of cytomegalovirus exposure and HLA in healthy donors. It was with 60 Vbeta and 13 Jbeta primers that the PCR ran. Authors' analysis steps: It was a later analysis that counted 83 million or so unique TCR beta chains, of which some 9.9 million were shared. Sequencing used immunoSEQ multiplex PCR; TCRdb keeps in-frame clones, though not all of them. For V, J and clone size, that table is used; D and trimming come from the DNA. The sample gives some 170,000 clones, approximately 80% of which show up once; under 15% is in the top ten. CDR1 is MDHEN and CDR2 is SYDVKM in the germline V gene. The J segment lost 1 base and the V segment lost 6 bases, leaving 3 bases of the junction unmatched. The CDR3 contains 14 residues. This clone turned up a few times. Donors counted as nominally healthy when sampled, yet unrecorded immune exposures were likely.

The sequenced sample consisted of PBMCs. The clonotype comes from a woman aged 45-65 years in good health and CMV-seronegative. The chain combines TRBV28 with TRBJ1-1, with 9 nucleotides matching TRBD1. In nucleotides, the CDR3 is TGTGCCAGCAGCCCGGGACAGGGGAACACTGAAGCTTTCTTT. It is translated as CASSPGQGNTEAFF.